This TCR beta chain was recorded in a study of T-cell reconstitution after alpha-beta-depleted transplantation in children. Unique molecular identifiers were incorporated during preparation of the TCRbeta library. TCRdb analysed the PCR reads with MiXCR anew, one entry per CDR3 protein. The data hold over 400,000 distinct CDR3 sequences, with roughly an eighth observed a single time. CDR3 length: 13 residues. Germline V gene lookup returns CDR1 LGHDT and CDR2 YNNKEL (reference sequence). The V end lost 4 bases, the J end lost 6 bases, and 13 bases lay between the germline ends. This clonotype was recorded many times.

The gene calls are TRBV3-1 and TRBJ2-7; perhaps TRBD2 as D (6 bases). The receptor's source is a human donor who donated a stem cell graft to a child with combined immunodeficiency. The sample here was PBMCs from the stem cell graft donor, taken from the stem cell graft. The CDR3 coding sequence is TGTGCCAGCAGCCCCCTAGCGAGGGGCGAGCAGTACTTC. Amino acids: CASSPLARGEQYF.